Listed below are T cell receptor beta chains from one sample, sequenced in a study of T cells after posttransplantation cyclophosphamide. Here immunoSEQ multiplex PCR was the method, and the copy in TCRdb shows in-frame clones only, minus some. The sample consists of some 4,300 clones, about four fifths of them appearing once. The specimen was PBMCs, collected after allogeneic stem cell transplant with posttransplant cyclophosphamide. Source of these receptors: a male patient aged 45-60 years who received an allogeneic stem cell transplant from a related donor and was CMV-positive. These T cells may partly come from the graft donor. Each CDR3 is given with its conserved first and last residue. Size values are once, few and many counts, or a class for expanded clones, and some rows have none.

v_gene,abundance,j_gene,CDR3aa
TRBV5-1,-,TRBJ2-3,CASSLMTGSDTQYF
TRBV2,-,TRBJ2-7,CAGEGDLREQYF
TRBV6-1,-,TRBJ1-5,CASGGRGPPNQPQHF
TRBV10-3,-,TRBJ1-1,CATSRVQGNTEAFF
TRBV2,-,TRBJ2-3,CASSTGTSGAADTQYF
TRBV19,-,TRBJ1-2,CASRQGWNYGYTF
TRBV7-2,-,TRBJ1-2,CASSLGTGFSKGYTF
TRBV5-1,-,TRBJ1-2,CASSFPGSGGYTF
TRBV4-1,-,TRBJ2-5,CASSEDAGTGKETQYF
TRBV7-8,-,TRBJ2-7,CASSLARTATYEQYF
TRBV18,-,TRBJ2-2,CASSPPAGNTGELFF
TRBV27,-,TRBJ2-1,CASSHLAVAGSYNEQFF
TRBV7-9,-,TRBJ2-7,CASSIPGAGPDF
TRBV18,-,TRBJ1-4,CASSPQGAEGEKLFF
TRBV27,once,TRBJ1-5,CASSFTGYSSNQPQHF
TRBV4-1,-,TRBJ2-3,CASSQRIGVVTDTQYF
TRBV10-3,-,TRBJ2-7,CAINGGPSGTYEQYF
TRBV10-3,-,TRBJ2-1,CAISLPTSSYNEQFF
TRBV18,-,TRBJ1-1,CASSPPGGAWTEAFF
TRBV18,-,TRBJ1-2,CASSPTGDYGYTF
TRBV29-1,-,TRBJ2-5,CSVWHQETQYF
TRBV19,-,TRBJ1-5,CASSWLGGNQPQHF
TRBV19,-,TRBJ2-5,CASSISAGPGETQYF
TRBV19,once,TRBJ2-7,CASSTGLAGGYEQYF
TRBV7-9,-,TRBJ1-2,CASSLAAGSGYTF
TRBV4-3,-,TRBJ2-2,CASSQEGGRAGELFF
TRBV7-2,-,TRBJ1-2,CASSFDYAGNGYTF
TRBV9,-,TRBJ1-2,CASSVTRTANYGYTF
TRBV6-1,-,TRBJ1-2,CASSGAGGVGYTF
TRBV4-3,-,TRBJ2-3,CASSQQDSSDTQYF
TRBV5-8,-,TRBJ2-5,CASSLDREETQYF
TRBV9,-,TRBJ2-7,CASSATSGTYEQYF
TRBV19,once,TRBJ2-2,CASSEQGVSGELFF
TRBV2,-,TRBJ2-3,CASRRTSVWDTQYF
TRBV5-6,-,TRBJ1-1,CASSFYAYRFLMNTEAFF
TRBV9,-,TRBJ1-6,CASSVRRDRDNSPLHF
TRBV5-4,-,TRBJ1-1,CASSNPIQGNTEAFF
TRBV6-5,few,TRBJ2-5,CASSGRTGETQYF
TRBV5-1,-,TRBJ2-1,CASLLGTSGSSYNEQFF
TRBV23-1,few,TRBJ2-6,CASSQSHSSGANVLTF
TRBV2,-,TRBJ2-7,CASGGGFPRYEQYF
TRBV6-5,-,TRBJ2-7,CASNAGTSGTYEQYF
TRBV6-5,-,TRBJ1-2,CASSLRGTNYGYTF
TRBV19,-,TRBJ1-1,CASSMIGANTEAFF
TRBV5-1,-,TRBJ2-1,CASKTGAVSYNEQFF
TRBV4-3,-,TRBJ2-1,CASSQVRGGYNEQFF